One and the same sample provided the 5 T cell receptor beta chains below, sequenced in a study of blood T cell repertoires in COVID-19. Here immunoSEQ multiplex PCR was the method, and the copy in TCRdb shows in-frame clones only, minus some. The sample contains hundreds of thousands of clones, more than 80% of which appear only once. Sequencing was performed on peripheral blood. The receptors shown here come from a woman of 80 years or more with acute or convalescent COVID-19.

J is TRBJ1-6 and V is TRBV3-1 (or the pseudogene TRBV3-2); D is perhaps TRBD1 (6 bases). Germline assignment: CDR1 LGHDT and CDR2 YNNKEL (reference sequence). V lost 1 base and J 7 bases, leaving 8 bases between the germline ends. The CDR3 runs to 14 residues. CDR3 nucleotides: TGTGCCAGCAGCCAAGGGGGGGGCAATTCACCCCTCCACTTT. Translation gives CASSQGGGNSPLHF.

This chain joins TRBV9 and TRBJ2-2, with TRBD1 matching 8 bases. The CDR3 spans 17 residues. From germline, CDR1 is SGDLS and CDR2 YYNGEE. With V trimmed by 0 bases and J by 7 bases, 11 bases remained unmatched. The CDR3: CASSVVPQGARNGELFF. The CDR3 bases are TGTGCCAGCAGCGTAGTCCCCCAGGGGGCGCGTAACGGGGAGCTGTTTTTT.

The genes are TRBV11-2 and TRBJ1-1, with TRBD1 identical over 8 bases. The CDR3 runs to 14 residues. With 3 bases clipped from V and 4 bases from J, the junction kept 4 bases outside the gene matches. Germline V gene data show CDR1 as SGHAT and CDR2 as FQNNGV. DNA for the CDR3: TGTGCCAGCAGCTTCGGACAGGGTAGCACTGAAGCTTTCTTT. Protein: CASSFGQGSTEAFF.

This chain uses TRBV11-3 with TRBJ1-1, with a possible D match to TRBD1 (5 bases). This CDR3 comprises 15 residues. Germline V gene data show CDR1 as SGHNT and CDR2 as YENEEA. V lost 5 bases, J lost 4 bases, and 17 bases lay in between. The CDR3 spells CASSLLFQGGTEAFF. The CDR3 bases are TGTGCCAGCAGCCTTCTATTCCAGGGAGGCACTGAAGCTTTCTTT. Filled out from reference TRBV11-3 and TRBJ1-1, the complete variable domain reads EAGVVQSPRYKIIEKKQPVAFWCNPISGHNTLYWYLQNLGQGPELLIRYENEEAVDDSQLPKDRFSAERLKGVDSTLKIQPAELGDSAVYLCASSLLFQGGTEAFFGQGTRLTVV.

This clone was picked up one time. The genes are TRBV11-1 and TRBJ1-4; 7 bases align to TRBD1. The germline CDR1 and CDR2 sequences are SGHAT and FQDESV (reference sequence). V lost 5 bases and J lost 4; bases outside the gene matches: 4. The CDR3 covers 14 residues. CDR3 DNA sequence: TGTGCCAGCAGCCGCCGGGACAGTAATGAAAAACTGTTTTTT. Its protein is CASSRRDSNEKLFF.